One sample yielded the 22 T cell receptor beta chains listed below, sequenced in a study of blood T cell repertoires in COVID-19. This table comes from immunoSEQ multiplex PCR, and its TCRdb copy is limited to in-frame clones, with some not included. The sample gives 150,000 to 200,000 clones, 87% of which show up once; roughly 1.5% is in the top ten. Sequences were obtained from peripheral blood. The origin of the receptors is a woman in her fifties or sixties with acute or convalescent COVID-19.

As DNA, the CDR3 is TGTGCCAGCAGCCGCGGGAGGGCCGATGAGCAGTTCTTC. Its protein is CASSRGRADEQFF. V gene TRBV6-6 combines with J gene TRBJ2-1, with 9 positions matching TRBD2. CDR1 MNHNY and CDR2 SVGAGI come from the germline V gene (reference sequence). With 6 bases clipped from V and 8 bases from J, the junction kept 5 bases outside the gene matches. The CDR3 consists of 13 residues.

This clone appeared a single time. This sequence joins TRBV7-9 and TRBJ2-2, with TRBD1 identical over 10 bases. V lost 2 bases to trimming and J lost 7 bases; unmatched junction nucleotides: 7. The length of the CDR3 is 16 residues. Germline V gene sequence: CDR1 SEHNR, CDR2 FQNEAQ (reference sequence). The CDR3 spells CASSLRDRGKGGELFF. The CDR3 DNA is TGTGCCAGCAGCTTACGGGACAGGGGAAAAGGCGGGGAGCTGTTTTTT. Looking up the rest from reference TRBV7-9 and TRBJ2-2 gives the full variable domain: DTGVSQNPRHKITKRGQNVTFRCDPISEHNRLYWYRQTLGQGPEFLTYFQNEAQLEKSRLLSDRFSAERPKGSFSTLEIQRTEQGDSAMYLCASSLRDRGKGGELFFGEGSRLTVL.

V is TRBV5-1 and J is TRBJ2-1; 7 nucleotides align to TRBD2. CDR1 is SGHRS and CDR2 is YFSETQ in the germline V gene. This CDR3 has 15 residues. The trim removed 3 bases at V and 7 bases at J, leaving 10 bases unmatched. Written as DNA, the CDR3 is TGCGCCAGCAGCTGGATGGCGGGAGCAGTGAATGAGCAGTTCTTC. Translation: CASSWMAGAVNEQFF.

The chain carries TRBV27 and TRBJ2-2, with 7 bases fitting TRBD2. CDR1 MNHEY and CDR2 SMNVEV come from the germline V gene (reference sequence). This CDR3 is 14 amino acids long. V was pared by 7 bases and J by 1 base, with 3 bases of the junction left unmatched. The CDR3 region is CASNPSGNTGELFF. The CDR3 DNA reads TGTGCCAGCAACCCTAGCGGGAACACCGGGGAGCTGTTTTTT.

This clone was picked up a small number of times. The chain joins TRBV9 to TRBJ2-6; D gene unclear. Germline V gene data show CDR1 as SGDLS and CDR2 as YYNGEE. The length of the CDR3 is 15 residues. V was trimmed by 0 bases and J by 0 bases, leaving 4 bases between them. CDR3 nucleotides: TGTGCCAGCAGCGTAGCGGGCTCTGGGGCCAACGTCCTGACTTTC. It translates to CASSVAGSGANVLTF.

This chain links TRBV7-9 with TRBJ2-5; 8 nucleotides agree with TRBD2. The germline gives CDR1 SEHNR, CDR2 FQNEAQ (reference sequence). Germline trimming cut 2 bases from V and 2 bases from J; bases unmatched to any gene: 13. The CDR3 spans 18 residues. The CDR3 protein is CASSLSIVVVAGQETQYF. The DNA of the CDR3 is TGTGCCAGCAGCTTATCGATAGTCGTGGTAGCGGGGCAAGAGACCCAGTACTTC.

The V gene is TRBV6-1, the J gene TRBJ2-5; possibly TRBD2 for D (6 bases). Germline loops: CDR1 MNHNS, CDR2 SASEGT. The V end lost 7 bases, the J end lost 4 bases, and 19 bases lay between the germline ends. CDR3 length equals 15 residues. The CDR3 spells CASNNLMSGPETQYF. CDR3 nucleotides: TGTGCCAGCAACAATCTAATGAGCGGGCCAGAGACCCAGTACTTC.

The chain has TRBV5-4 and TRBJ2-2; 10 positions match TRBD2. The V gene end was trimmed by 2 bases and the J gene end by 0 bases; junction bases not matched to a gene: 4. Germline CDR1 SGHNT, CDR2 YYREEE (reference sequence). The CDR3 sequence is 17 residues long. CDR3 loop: CASSFSGRPPNTGELFF. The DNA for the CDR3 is TGTGCCAGCAGCTTTAGCGGGAGGCCCCCGAACACCGGGGAGCTGTTTTTT.

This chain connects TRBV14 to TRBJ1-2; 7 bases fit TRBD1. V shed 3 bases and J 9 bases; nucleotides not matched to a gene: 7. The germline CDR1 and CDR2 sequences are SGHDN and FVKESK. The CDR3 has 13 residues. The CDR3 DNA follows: TGTGCCAGCAGCCATACCAGGGGGTTGAGCTACACCTTC. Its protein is CASSHTRGLSYTF.

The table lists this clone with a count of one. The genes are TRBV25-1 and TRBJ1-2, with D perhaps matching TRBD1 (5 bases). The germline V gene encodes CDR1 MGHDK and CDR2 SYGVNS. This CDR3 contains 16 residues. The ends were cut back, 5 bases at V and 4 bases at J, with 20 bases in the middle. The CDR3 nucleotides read TGTGCCAGCAGTCTCCCCGGGAGCCCGGGACCCTATGGCTACACCTTC. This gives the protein CASSLPGSPGPYGYTF.

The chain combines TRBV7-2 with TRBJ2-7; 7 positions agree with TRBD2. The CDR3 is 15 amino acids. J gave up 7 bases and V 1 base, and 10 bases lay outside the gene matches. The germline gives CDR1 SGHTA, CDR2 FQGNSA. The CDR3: CASSLDHGRSWEQYF. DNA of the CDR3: TGTGCCAGCAGCTTAGATCACGGGAGGAGCTGGGAGCAGTACTTC. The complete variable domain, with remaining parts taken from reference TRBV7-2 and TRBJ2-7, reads GAGVSQSPSNKVTEKGKDVELRCDPISGHTALYWYRQSLGQGLEFLIYFQGNSAPDKSGLPSDRFSAERTGGSVSTLTIQRTQQEDSAVYLCASSLDHGRSWEQYFGPGTRLTVT.

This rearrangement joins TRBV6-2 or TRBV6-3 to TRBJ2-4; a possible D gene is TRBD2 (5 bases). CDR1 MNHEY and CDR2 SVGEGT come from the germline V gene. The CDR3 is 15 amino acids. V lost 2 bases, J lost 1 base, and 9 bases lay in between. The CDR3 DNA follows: TGTGCCAGCAGTTACGAGGGAACGGCCAAAAACATTCAGTACTTC. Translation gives CASSYEGTAKNIQYF.

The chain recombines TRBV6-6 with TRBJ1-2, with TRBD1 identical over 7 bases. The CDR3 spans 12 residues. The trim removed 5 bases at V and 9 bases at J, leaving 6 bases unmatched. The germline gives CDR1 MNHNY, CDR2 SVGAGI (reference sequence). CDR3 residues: CASSTNRGSYTF. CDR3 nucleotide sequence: TGTGCCAGCAGTACTAACAGGGGAAGCTACACCTTC.

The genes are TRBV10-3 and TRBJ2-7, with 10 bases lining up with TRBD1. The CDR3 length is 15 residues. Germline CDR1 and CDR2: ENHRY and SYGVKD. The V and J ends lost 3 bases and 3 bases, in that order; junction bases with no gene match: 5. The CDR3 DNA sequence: TGTGCCATCAGTGAAGGGACAGGGGCTGGCTACGAGCAGTACTTC. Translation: CAISEGTGAGYEQYF.

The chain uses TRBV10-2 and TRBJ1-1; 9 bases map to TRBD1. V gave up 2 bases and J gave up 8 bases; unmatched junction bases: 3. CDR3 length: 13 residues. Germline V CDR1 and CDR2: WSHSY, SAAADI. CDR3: CASSETGGAEAFF. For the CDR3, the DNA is TGCGCCAGCAGTGAGACAGGGGGCGCCGAAGCTTTCTTT.

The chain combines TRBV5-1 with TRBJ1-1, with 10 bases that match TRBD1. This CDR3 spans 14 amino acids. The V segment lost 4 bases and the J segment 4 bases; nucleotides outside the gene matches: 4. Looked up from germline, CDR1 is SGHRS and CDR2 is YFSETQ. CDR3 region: CASSLGTGVTEAFF. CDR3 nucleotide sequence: TGCGCCAGCAGCCTAGGGACAGGGGTCACTGAAGCTTTCTTT.

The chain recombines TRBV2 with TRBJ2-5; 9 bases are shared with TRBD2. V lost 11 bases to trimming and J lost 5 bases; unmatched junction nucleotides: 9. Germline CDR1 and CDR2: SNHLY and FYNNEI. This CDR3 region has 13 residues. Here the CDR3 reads CACDSGGAETQYF. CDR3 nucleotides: TGTGCCTGTGATAGCGGGGGAGCCGAGACCCAGTACTTC.

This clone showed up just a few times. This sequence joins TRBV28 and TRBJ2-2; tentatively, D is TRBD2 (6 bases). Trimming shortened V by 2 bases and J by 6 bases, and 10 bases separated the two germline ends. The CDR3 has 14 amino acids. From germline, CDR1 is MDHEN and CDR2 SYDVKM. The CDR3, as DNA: TGTGCCAGCAGTTTACCTACTAGCCCCGGGGAGCTGTTTTTT. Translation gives CASSLPTSPGELFF.

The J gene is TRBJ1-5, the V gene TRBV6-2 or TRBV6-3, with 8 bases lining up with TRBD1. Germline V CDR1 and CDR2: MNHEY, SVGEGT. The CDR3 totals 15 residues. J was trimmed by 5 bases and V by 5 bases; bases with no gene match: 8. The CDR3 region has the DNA TGTGCCAGCAGTGTCCGGGACAGGATTTATCAGCCCCAGCATTTT. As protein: CASSVRDRIYQPQHF.

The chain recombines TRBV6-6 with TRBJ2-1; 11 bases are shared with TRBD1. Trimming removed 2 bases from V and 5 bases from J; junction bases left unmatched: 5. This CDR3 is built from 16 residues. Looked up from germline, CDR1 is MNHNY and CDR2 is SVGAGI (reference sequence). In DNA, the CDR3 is TGTGCCAGCAGTTACCGGGGACAGGGGGTTGACAATGAGCAGTTCTTC. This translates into CASSYRGQGVDNEQFF.

The CDR3 reads CASSTPATGLDEKLFF. The CDR3 DNA reads TGTGCCAGCAGCACCCCTGCGACAGGGTTGGATGAAAAACTGTTTTTT. V usage is TRBV7-6 and J usage is TRBJ1-4; 7 nucleotides align to TRBD1. The CDR3 totals 16 residues. Germline values: CDR1 SGHVS, CDR2 FNYEAQ. The V and J ends lost 5 bases and 6 bases, in that order; junction bases with no gene match: 12. Full variable domain (outside the CDR3, taken from reference TRBV7-6 and TRBJ1-4): GAGVSQSPRYKVTKRGQDVALRCDPISGHVSLYWYRQALGQGPEFLTYFNYEAQQDKSGLPNDRFSAERPEGSISTLTIQRTEQRDSAMYRCASSTPATGLDEKLFFGSGTQLSVL.

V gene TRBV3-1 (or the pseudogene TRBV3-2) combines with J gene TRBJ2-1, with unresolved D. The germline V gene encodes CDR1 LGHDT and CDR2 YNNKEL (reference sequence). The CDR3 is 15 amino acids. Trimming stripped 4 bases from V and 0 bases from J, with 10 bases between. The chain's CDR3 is CASSRSGFSYNEQFF. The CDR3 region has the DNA TGTGCCAGCAGCCGCTCAGGATTCTCCTACAATGAGCAGTTCTTC.